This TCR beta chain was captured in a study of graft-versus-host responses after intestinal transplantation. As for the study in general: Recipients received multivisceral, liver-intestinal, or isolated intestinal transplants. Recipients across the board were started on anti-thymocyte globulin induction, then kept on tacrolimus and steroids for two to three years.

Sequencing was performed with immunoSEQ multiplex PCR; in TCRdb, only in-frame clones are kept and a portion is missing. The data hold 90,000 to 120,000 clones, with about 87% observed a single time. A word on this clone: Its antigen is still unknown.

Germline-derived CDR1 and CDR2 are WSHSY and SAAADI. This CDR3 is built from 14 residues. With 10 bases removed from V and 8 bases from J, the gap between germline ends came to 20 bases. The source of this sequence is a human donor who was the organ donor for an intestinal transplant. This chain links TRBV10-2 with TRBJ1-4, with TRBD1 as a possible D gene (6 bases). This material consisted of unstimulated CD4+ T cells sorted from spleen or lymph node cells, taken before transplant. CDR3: CATLQGSGIEKLFF. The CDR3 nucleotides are TGCGCCACCTTACAGGGATCTGGTATCGAAAAACTGTTTTTT.